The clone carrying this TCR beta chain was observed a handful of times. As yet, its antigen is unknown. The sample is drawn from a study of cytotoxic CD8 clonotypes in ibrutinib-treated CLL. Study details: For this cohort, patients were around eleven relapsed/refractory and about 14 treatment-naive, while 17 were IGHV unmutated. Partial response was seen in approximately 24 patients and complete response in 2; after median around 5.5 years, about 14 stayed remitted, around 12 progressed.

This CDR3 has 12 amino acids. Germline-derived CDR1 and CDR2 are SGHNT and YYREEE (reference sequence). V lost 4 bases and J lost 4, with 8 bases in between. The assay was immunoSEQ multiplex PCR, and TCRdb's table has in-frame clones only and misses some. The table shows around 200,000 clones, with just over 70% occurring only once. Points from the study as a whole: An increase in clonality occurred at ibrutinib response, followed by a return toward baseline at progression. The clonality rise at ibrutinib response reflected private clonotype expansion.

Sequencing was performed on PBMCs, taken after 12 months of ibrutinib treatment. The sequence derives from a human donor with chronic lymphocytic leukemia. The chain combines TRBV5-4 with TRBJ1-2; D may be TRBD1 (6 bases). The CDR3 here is CASSGTSYGYTF. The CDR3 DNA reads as TGTGCCAGCAGCGGGACATCCTATGGCTACACCTTC.